This T cell receptor (beta chain) was obtained from a study of PD-1 blockade in mismatch repair-deficient tumors. Study findings and constraints: After pembrolizumab, tumor-resident clones rose rapidly, then generally contracted before radiologic responses.

For this clone: Its antigen is unidentified.

This CDR3 comprises 13 residues. Per germline, CDR1 MGHDK and CDR2 SYGVNS. Unmatched junction bases numbered 4, after V lost 6 bases and J lost 5 bases. All patients were mismatch repair deficient, assessed by either PCR or immunohistochemistry. The TCR-sequenced patients were three responders to pembrolizumab. Produced via immunoSEQ multiplex PCR; TCRdb's table is partial and in-frame only. The sample has 100,000 to 150,000 clones; about nine tenths are singletons. Here the sequenced sample was peripheral blood, taken just under 74 weeks after starting pembrolizumab. This chain uses TRBV25-1 with TRBJ1-5; 7 nucleotides align to TRBD1. This receptor was obtained from an adult with mismatch repair-deficient cancer. CDR3: CASSRTGDQPQHF. The DNA for the CDR3 is TGTGCCAGCAGCCGAACAGGGGATCAGCCCCAGCATTTT.